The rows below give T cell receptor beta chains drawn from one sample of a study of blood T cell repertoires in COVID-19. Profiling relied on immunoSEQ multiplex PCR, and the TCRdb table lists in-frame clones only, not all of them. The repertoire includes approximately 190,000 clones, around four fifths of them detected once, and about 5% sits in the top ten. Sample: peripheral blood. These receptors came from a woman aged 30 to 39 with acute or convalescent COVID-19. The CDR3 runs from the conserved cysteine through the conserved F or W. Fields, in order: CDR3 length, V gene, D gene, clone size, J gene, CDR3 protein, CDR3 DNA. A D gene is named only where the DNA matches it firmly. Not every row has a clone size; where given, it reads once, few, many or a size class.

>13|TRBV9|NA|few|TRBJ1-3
CASSPQVGNTIYF
TGTGCCAGCAGCCCCCAGGTTGGAAACACCATATATTTT
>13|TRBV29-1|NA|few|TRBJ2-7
CSVEKQGRNEQYF
TGCAGCGTTGAAAAACAGGGTAGGAACGAGCAGTACTTC
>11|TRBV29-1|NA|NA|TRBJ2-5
CSLWGEETQYF
TGCAGCCTTTGGGGGGAGGAGACCCAGTACTTC
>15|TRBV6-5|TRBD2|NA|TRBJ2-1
CASRLGLAGSNEQFF
TGTGCCAGCAGACTGGGACTAGCGGGAAGTAATGAGCAGTTCTTC
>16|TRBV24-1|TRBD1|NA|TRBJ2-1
CATSDLRDRDHNEQFF
TGTGCCACCAGTGATCTCCGGGACAGGGATCACAATGAGCAGTTCTTC
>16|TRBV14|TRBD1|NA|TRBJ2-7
CASSQANRDRVYEQYF
TGTGCCAGCAGCCAAGCTAACCGGGACAGAGTCTACGAGCAGTACTTC
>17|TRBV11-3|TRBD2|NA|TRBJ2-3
CASSLEGSGGFGDTQYF
TGTGCCAGCAGCTTAGAGGGTAGCGGGGGTTTCGGAGATACGCAGTATTTT
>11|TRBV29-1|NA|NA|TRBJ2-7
CSAARVGYQYF
TGCAGCGCCGCCAGGGTTGGCTATCAGTACTTC
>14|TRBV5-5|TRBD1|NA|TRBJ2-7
CASSSETGGYEQYF
TGTGCCAGCAGCTCGGAGACAGGGGGCTACGAGCAGTACTTC
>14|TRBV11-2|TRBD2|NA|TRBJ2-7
CASSFHGLAYEQYF
TGTGCCAGCAGCTTTCACGGACTAGCCTACGAGCAGTACTTC
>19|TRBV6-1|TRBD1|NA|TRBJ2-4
CASSEAPGTGVLAKNIQYF
TGTGCCAGCAGTGAAGCGCCCGGGACAGGGGTACTAGCCAAAAACATTCAGTACTTC
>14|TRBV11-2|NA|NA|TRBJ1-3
CASSFSTSGDTIYF
TGTGCCAGCAGCTTTAGCACCTCCGGGGACACCATATATTTT
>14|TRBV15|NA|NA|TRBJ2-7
CATSRDLEGNEQYF
TGTGCCACCAGCAGAGATCTTGAGGGAAACGAGCAGTACTTC
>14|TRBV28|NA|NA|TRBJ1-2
CASSFGQQVYGYTF
TGTGCCAGCAGTTTTGGACAGCAAGTCTATGGCTACACCTTC
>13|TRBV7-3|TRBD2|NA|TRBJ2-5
CASSSRGVGTQYF
TGTGCCAGCAGCTCCCGGGGGGTCGGGACCCAGTACTTC
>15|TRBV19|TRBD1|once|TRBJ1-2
CASSVGQGATYGYTF
TGTGCCAGTAGTGTCGGACAGGGGGCGACCTATGGCTACACCTTC
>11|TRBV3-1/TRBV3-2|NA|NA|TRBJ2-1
CASRRDNEQFF
TGTGCCAGCAGACGGGATAATGAGCAGTTCTTC
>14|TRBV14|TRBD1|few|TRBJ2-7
CASSSGTGFYEQYF
TGTGCCAGCAGCTCCGGGACAGGATTTTACGAGCAGTACTTC
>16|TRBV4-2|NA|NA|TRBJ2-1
CASSQELGGSYNEQFF
TGTGCCAGCAGCCAAGAACTCGGCGGCTCCTACAATGAGCAGTTCTTC
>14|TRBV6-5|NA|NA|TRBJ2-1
CASASLAHYNEQFF
TGTGCCAGCGCTAGTTTAGCCCACTACAATGAGCAGTTCTTC
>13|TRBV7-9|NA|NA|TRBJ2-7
CASSHDRRNEQYF
TGTGCCAGCAGCCATGACAGAAGGAACGAGCAGTACTTC
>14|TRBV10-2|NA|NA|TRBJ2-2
CASSDYRTTGELFF
TGCGCCAGCAGTGATTACAGGACCACCGGGGAGCTGTTTTTT
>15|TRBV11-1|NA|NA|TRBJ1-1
CASSRWEGGNTEAFF
TGTGCCAGCAGCCGGTGGGAGGGCGGGAACACTGAAGCTTTCTTT
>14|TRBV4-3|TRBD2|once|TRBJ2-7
CASSQWGGTREQYF
TGCGCCAGCAGCCAATGGGGGGGGACGCGGGAGCAGTACTTC
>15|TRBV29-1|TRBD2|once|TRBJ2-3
CSGRPGTSGADTQYF
TGCAGCGGTCGACCCGGGACTAGCGGGGCGGATACGCAGTATTTT
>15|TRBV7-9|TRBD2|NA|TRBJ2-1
CASRATSARGNEQFF
TGTGCCAGCAGGGCGACTAGCGCCCGCGGCAATGAGCAGTTCTTC
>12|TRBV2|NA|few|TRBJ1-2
CAGRQLTYGYTF
TGTGCCGGAAGACAGCTAACCTATGGCTACACCTTC
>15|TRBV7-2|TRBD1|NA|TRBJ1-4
CASSLDRGINEKLFF
TGTGCCAGCAGCCTAGACAGGGGGATTAATGAAAAACTGTTTTTT
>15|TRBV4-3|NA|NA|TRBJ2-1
CASSQEGLSFNEQFF
TGCGCCAGCAGCCAGGAAGGACTATCCTTCAATGAGCAGTTCTTC
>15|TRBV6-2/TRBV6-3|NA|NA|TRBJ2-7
CASSYSQRVSYEQYF
TGTGCCAGCAGTTACTCCCAGCGGGTCTCCTACGAGCAGTACTTC
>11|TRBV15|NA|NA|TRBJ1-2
CATSRDNGYTF
TGTGCCACCAGCCGCGACAATGGCTACACCTTC
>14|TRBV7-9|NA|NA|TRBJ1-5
CASSFTGSNQPQHF
TGTGCCAGCAGCTTCACAGGGAGCAATCAGCCCCAGCATTTT
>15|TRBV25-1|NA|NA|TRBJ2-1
CAGPPGTGNYNEQFF
TGTGCCGGCCCCCCAGGTACAGGGAACTACAATGAGCAGTTCTTC
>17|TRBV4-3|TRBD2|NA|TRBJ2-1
CASSQDRTSEVYNEQFF
TGCGCCAGCAGCCAAGATCGGACTAGCGAGGTCTACAATGAGCAGTTCTTC
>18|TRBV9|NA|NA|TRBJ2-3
CASSVEAATGRMMDTQYF
TGTGCCAGCAGCGTAGAGGCGGCGACAGGGAGGATGATGGATACGCAGTATTTT
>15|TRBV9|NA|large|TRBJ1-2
CASSGYRDGGYGYTF
TGTGCCAGCAGCGGTTACAGGGATGGGGGCTATGGCTACACCTTC
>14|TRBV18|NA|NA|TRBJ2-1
CASSLTARANEQFF
TGTGCCAGCTCACTTACCGCGAGGGCCAATGAGCAGTTCTTC
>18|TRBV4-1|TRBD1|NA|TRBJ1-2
CASSQDPTGQRLNYGYTF
TGCGCCAGCAGCCAAGATCCGACGGGACAGAGGCTTAACTATGGCTACACCTTC
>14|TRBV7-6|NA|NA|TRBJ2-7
CASSVGTGYYEQYF
TGTGCCAGCAGCGTTGGAACGGGTTACTACGAGCAGTACTTC
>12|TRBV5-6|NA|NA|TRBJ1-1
CASSLRGKEAFF
TGTGCCAGCAGCTTAAGGGGAAAAGAAGCTTTCTTT